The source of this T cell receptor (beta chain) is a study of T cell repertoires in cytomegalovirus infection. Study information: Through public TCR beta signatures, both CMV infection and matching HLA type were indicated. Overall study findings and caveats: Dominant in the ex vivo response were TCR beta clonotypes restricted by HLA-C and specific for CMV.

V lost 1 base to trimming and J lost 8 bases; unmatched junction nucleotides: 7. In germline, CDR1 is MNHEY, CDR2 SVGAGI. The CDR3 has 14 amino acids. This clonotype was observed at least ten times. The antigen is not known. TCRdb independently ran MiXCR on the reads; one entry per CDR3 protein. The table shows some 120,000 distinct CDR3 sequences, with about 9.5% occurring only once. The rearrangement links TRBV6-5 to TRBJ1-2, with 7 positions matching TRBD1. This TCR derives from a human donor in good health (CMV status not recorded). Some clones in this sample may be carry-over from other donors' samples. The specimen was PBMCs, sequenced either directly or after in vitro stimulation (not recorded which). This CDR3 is CASSYLEGAEGYTF. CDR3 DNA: TGTGCCAGCAGTTACTTAGAGGGGGCGGAGGGCTACACCTTC.